This entry concerns a single T cell receptor beta chain. In the original workflow: By means of reference gene primer amplification, nucleated cell counts were estimated. Libraries were prepared by immunoSEQ multiplex PCR; TCRdb keeps only in-frame clonotypes and omits some of them. For V, J and clone size, that table is used; D and trimming come from the DNA. Of around 86,000 clones in the sample, about 90% are singletons; the top ten hold under 8%. This entry comes from a study of blood T cell repertoires in COVID-19. In the study overall: Sites in the United States, Italy and Spain provided acute and convalescent COVID-19 samples.

The CDR3 totals 15 residues. Germline V gives CDR1 SGHTA, CDR2 FQGNSA. V was clipped by 3 bases and J by 4 bases, with 12 bases between them. The sequenced sample was peripheral blood. V and J are TRBV7-2 and TRBJ1-4, with D unresolved. The TCR comes from a human donor with acute or convalescent COVID-19. The donor label of this sample is uncertain. CDR3 sequence: CASSLSGRNNEKLFF. CDR3 DNA: TGTGCCAGCAGCTTGAGCGGTCGCAATAATGAAAAACTGTTTTTT.